The sequence of this T cell receptor beta chain was determined in a study of shared clonotypes between healthy human individuals. This clone has just a few counts. The CDR3 covers 14 residues. J was trimmed by 2 bases and V by 7 bases; bases with no gene match: 5. Per the germline V gene, CDR1 is MNHEY and CDR2 is SMNVEV (reference sequence). A deep-level run was used for the assay. Replicate PCRs run on sorted subsets employed 200 to 250 ng DNA, approximately 30,000 T cell genomes. Measured with immunoSEQ multiplex PCR; TCRdb has only the in-frame clones, and not every one. The data show 900,000 to 1,200,000 clones, about four fifths seen once. The donors, healthy adults who were HIV-negative, had experienced no recent acute infections or vaccinations. Memory CD4+ cells were the fraction left after CD45RA+ naive selection.

This chain uses TRBV27 with TRBJ2-1, with 7 bases fitting TRBD2. The TCR was taken from a man in his late teens or twenties in good health. Some clones in this sample may be carry-over from other donors' samples. Sequenced sample: memory CD4+ T cells from PBMCs. As for subset: CD45RA-negative fraction. The CDR3 region has the DNA TGTGCCAGCAAACGACTAGCAACCTACAATGAGCAGTTCTTC. Translation: CASKRLATYNEQFF.